Sequencing of this T cell receptor (beta chain) was carried out in a study of CD8 T cells in ankylosing spondylitis. The study's findings and limits: One TCR beta motif, made up of 7 or 8 highly homologous variants, appeared characteristic of ankylosing spondylitis blood. Disease-associated clones were reportedly significantly overrepresented in matched ankylosing spondylitis synovial fluid. Earlier authors reported some of these motif variants in reactive arthritis synovial fluid and blood.

Researchers built TCR beta libraries using quantitative 5'-RACE with molecular barcodes. TCRdb re-called the 5' RACE reads through MiXCR, storing one row per CDR3 protein. The sample consists of around 540,000 distinct CDR3 sequences, approximately 11% of them appearing once. This clonotype was detected only a few times. Antigen unknown. Trimming cost V 6 bases and J 1 base; bases outside gene matches: 5. The length of the CDR3 is 13 residues. Germline CDR1 reads SQVTM; CDR2 reads ANQGSEA. The rearrangement joins TRBV29-1 to TRBJ2-7, with 8 bases fitting TRBD1. Sequencing was carried out using blood, either unsorted or a sorted T cell fraction (not recorded which). The sequence derives from a male donor with ankylosing spondylitis. The CDR3 loop reads CSVRQGPSYEQYV. The CDR3 DNA reads TGCAGCGTCCGACAGGGGCCTTCCTACGAGCAGTACGTC.